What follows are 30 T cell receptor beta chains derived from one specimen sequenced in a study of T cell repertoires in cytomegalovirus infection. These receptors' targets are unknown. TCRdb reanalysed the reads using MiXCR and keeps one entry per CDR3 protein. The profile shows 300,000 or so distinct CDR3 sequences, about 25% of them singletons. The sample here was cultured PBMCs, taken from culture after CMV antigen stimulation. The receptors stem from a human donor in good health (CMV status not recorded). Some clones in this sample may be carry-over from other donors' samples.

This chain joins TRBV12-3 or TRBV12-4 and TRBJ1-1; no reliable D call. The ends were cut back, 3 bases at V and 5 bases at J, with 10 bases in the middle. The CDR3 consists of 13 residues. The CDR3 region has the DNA TGTGCCAGCAGTTTCAAACCGGGGACTGAAGCTTTCTTT. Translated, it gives CASSFKPGTEAFF.

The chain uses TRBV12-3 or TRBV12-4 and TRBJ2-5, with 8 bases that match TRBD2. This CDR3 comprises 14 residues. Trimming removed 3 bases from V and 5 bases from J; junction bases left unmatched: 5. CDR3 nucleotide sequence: TGTGCCAGCAGTTTCGGGAGGGCCCGGGAGACCCAGTACTTC. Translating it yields CASSFGRARETQYF.

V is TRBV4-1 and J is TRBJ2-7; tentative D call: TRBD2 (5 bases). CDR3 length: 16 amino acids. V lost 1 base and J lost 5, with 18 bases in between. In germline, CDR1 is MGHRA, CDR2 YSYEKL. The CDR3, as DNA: TGCGCCAGCAGCCAAGTTCCCCACATAGGAGGCAACGAGCAGTACTTC. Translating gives CASSQVPHIGGNEQYF.

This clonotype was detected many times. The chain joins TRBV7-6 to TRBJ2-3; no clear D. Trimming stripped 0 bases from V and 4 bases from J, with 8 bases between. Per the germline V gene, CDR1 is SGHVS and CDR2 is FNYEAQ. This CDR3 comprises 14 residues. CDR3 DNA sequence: TGTGCCAGCAGCTTAGCCGAGTTAGCAGATACGCAGTATTTT. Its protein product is CASSLAELADTQYF.

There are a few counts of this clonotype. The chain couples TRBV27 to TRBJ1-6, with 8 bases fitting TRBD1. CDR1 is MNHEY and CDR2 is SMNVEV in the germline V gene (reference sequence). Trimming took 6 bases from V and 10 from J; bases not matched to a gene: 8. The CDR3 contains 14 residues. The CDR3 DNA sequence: TGTGCCAGCAGCGGACAGGGCGTGAGGTCACCCCTCCACTTT. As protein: CASSGQGVRSPLHF.

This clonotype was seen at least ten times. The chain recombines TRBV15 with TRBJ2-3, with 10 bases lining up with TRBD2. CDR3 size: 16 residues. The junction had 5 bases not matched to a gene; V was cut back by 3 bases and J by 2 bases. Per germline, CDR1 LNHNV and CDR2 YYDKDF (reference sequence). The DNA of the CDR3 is TGTGCCACCAGCAGCGGACTAGCGGCCACCACAGATACGCAGTATTTT. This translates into CATSSGLAATTDTQYF.

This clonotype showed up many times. The CDR3 DNA sequence: TGTGCCAGCAGCGCCGACAGGCCCTACTCTGGAAACACCATATATTTT. Protein product: CASSADRPYSGNTIYF. The V call is TRBV7-2, the J call TRBJ1-3; possible D gene TRBD1, 6 bases. The CDR3 is 16 residues long. The V end was cut by 5 bases, the J end by 0 bases, with 14 bases between. The germline V gene has CDR1 SGHTA and CDR2 FQGNSA.

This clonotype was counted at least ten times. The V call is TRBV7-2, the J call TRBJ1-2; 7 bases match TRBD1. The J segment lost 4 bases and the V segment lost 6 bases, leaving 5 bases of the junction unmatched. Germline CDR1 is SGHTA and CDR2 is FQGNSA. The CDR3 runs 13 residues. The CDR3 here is CASSGRGPYGYTF. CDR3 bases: TGTGCCAGCAGTGGAAGGGGGCCCTATGGCTACACCTTC.

CDR3 sequence (DNA): TGTGCCAGCAGTTTATCAGGGGTGGGCAATCAGCCCCAGCATTTT. Residues: CASSLSGVGNQPQHF. The chain has TRBV28 and TRBJ1-5, with D possibly TRBD1 on 6 matching bases. Trimming removed 1 base from V and 2 bases from J, with 9 bases in between. CDR3 length equals 15 residues. Germline V gene data show CDR1 as MDHEN and CDR2 as SYDVKM.

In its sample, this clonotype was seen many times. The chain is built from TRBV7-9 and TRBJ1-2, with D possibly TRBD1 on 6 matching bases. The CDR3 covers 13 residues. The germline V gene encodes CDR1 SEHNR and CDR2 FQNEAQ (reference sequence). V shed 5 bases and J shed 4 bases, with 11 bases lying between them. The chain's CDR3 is CASSQDSAYGYTF. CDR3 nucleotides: TGTGCCAGCAGCCAGGACAGCGCCTATGGCTACACCTTC.

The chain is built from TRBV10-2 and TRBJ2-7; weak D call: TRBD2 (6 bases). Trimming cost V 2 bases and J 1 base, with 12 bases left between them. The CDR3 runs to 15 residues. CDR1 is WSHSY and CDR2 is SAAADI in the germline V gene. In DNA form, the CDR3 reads TGCGCCAGCAGTGAGAGGTCTAGCGCTTCCTACGAGCAGTACGTC. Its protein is CASSERSSASYEQYV.

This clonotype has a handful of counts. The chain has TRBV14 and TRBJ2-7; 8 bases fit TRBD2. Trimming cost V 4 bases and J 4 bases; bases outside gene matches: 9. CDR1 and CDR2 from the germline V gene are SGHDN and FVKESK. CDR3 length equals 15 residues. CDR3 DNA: TGTGCCAGCAGCCCGAGCGGGAGAGTTCGGTACGAGCAGTACTTC. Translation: CASSPSGRVRYEQYF. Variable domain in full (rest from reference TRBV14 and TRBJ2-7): EAGVTQFPSHSVIEKGQTVTLRCDPISGHDNLYWYRRVMGKEIKFLLHFVKESKQDESGMPNNRFLAERTGGTYSTLKVQPAELEDSGVYFCASSPSGRVRYEQYFGPGTRLTVT.

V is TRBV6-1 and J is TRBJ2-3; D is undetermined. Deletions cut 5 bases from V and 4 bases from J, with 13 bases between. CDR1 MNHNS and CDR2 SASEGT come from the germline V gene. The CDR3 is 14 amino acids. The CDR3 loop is CASSYQAVSDTQYF. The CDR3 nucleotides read TGTGCCAGCAGTTACCAGGCGGTCTCAGATACGCAGTATTTT.

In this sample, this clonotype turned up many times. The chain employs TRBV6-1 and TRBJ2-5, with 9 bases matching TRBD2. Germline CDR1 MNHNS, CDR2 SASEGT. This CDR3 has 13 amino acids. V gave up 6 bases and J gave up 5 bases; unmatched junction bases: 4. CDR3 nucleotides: TGTGCCAGCAGGTCGCTAGCGGGGGAGACCCAGTACTTC. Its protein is CASRSLAGETQYF.

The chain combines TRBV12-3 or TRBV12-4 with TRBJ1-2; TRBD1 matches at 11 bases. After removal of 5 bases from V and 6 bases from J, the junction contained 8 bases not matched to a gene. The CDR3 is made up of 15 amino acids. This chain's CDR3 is CASSRRTGGVDGYTF. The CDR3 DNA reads TGTGCCAGCAGTCGGAGGACAGGGGGCGTCGATGGCTACACCTTC.

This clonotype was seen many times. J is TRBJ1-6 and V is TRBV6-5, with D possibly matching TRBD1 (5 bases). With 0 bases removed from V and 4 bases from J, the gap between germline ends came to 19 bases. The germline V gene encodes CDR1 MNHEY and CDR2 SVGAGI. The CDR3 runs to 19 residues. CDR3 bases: TGTGCCAGCAGTTACTCGTTCCCAGGGCCAACCCATTATAATTCACCCCTCCACTTT. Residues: CASSYSFPGPTHYNSPLHF.

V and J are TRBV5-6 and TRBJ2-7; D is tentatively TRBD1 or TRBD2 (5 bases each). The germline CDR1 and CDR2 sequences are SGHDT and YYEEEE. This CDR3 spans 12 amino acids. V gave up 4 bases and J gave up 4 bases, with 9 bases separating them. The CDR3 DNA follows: TGTGCCAGCAGCCTAGGGGAGTACGAGCAGTACGTC. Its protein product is CASSLGEYEQYV.

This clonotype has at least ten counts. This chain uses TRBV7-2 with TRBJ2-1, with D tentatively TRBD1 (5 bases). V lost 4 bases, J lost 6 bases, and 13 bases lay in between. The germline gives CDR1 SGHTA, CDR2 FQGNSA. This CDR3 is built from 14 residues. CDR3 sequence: CASSSPSTGNEQFF. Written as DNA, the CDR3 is TGTGCCAGCAGCTCCCCTTCCACAGGCAATGAGCAGTTCTTC.

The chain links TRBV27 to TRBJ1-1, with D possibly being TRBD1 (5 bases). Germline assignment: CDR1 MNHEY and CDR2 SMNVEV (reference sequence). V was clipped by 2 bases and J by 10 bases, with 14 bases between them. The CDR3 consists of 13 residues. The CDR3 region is CASSLMGGVRAFF. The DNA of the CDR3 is TGTGCCAGCAGTTTAATGGGGGGGGTCCGAGCTTTCTTT.

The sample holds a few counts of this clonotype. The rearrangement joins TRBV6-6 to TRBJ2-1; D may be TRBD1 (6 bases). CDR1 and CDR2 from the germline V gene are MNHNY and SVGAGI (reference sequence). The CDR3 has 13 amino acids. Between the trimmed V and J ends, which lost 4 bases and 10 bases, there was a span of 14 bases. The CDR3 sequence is CASSSRGMGEQFF. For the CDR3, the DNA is TGTGCCAGCAGTTCCAGGGGCATGGGAGAGCAGTTCTTC.

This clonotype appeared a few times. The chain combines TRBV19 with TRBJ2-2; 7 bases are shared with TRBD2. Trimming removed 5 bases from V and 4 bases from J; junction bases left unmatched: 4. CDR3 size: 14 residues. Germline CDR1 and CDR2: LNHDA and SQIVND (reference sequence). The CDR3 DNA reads TGTGCCAGTAGTGCTGGGAGGGGCACCGGGGAGCTGTTTTTT. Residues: CASSAGRGTGELFF.

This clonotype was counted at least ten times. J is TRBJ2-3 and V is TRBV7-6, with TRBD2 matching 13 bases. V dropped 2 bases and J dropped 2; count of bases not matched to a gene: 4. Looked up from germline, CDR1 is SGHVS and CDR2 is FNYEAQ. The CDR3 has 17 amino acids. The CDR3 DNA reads TGTGCCAGCAGCTTACCGACTAGCGGGGGGATCACAGATACGCAGTATTTT. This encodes CASSLPTSGGITDTQYF.

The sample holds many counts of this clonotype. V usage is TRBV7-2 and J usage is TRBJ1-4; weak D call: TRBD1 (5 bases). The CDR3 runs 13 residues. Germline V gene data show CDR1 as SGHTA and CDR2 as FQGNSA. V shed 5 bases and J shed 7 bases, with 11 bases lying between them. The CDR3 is CASSVYQGEKLFF. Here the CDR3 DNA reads TGTGCCAGCAGCGTTTACCAGGGTGAAAAACTGTTTTTT.

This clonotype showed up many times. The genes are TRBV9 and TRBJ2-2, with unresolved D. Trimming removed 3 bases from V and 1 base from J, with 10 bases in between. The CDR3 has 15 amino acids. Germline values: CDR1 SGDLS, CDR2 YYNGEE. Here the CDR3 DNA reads TGTGCCAGCAGCGCCGACACTTGGAACACCGGGGAGCTGTTTTTT. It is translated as CASSADTWNTGELFF.

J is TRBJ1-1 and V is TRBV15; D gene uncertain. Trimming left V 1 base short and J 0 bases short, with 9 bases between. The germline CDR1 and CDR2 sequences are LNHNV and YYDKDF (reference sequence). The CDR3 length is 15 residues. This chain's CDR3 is CATSRVGLMNTEAFF. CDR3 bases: TGTGCCACCAGCAGAGTGGGGTTGATGAACACTGAAGCTTTCTTT.

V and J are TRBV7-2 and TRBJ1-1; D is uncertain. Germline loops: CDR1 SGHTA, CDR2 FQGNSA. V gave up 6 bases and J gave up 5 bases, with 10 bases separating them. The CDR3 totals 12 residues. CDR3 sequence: CASRILRTEAFF. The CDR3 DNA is TGTGCCAGCAGAATCTTGAGGACTGAAGCTTTCTTT.

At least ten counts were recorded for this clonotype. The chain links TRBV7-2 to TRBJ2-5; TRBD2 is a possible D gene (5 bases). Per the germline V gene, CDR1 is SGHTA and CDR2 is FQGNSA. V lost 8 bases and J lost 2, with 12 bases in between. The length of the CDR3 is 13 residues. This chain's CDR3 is CASSRAAQETQYF. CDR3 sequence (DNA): TGTGCCAGCTCCCGAGCGGCTCAAGAGACCCAGTACTTC.

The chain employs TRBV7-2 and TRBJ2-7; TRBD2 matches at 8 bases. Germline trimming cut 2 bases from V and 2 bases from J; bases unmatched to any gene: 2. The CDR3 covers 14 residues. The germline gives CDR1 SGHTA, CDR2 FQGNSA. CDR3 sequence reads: CASSLRGRPYEQYV. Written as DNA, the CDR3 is TGTGCCAGCAGCTTACGCGGGAGGCCCTACGAGCAGTACGTC.

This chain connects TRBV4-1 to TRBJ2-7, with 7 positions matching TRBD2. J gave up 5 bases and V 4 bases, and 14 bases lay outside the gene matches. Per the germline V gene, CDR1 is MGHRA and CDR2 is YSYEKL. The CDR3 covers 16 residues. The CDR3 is CASSLDNWGEGHEQYV. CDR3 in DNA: TGCGCCAGCAGCCTGGATAACTGGGGGGAGGGGCACGAGCAGTACGTC.

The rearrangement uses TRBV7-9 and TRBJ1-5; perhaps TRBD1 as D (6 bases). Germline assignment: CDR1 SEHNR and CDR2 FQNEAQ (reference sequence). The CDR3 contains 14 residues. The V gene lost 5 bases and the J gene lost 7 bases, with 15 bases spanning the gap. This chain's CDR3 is CASSPEQGGQPQHF. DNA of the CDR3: TGTGCCAGCAGCCCCGAACAGGGTGGACAGCCCCAGCATTTT.